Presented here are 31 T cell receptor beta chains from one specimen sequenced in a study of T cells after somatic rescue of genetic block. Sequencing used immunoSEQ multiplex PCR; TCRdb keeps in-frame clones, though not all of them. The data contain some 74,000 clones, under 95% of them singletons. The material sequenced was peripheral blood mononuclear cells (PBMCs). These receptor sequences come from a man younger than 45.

CDR3 nucleotides: TGTGCCAGCAGCTCCCGGGACAGACACACCGGGGAGCTGTTTTTT. As protein: CASSSRDRHTGELFF. The V gene is TRBV5-4, the J gene TRBJ2-2, with 7 bases fitting TRBD1. J lost 3 bases, V lost 3 bases, and 5 bases had no gene match. Germline V CDR1 and CDR2: SGHNT, YYREEE (reference sequence). The CDR3 is made up of 15 amino acids.

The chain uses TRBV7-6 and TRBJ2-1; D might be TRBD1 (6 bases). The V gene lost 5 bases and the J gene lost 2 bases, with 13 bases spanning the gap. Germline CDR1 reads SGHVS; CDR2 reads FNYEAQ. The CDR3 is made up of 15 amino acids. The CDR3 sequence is CASSGRTATYNEQFF. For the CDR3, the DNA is TGTGCCAGCAGCGGAAGGACAGCAACCTACAATGAGCAGTTCTTC.

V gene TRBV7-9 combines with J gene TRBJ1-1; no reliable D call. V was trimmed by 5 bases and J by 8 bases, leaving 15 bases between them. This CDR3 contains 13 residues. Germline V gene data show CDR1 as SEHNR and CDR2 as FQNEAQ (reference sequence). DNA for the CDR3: TGTGCCAGCAGCCAAAGACTGTCAGTAGAAGCTTTCTTT. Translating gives CASSQRLSVEAFF.

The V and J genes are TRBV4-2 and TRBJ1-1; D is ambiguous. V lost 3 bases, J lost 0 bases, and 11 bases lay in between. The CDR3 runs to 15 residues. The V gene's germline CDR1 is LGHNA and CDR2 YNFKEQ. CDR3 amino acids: CASSHFGQLNTEAFF. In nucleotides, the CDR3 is TGTGCCAGCAGCCACTTCGGGCAGCTGAACACTGAAGCTTTCTTT.

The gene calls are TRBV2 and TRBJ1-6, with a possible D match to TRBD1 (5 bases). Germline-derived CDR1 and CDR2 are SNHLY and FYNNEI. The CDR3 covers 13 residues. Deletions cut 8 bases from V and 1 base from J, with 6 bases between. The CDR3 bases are TGTGCCAGCGACAGTTCCTATAATTCACCCCTCCACTTT. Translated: CASDSSYNSPLHF.

This CDR3 is CASSRDRGIDEQYF. DNA for the CDR3: TGTGCCAGCAGCCGGGACAGGGGCATCGACGAGCAGTACTTC. The gene calls are TRBV6-1 and TRBJ2-7; 10 bases align to TRBD1. V gave up 6 bases and J gave up 5 bases; unmatched junction bases: 7. This CDR3 has 14 residues. Germline CDR1 and CDR2: MNHNS and SASEGT.

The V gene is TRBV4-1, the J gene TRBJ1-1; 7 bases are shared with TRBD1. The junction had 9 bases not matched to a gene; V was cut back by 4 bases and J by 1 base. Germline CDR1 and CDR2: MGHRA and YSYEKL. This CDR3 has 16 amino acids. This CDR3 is CASSPVLRDRNTEAFF. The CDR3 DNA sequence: TGCGCCAGCAGCCCAGTTTTACGGGACAGGAACACTGAAGCTTTCTTT.

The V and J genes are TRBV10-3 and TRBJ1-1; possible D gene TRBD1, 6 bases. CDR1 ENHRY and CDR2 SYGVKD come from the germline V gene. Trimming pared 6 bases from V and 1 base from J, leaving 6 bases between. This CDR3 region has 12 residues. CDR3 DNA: TGTGCCATCAGGACAGGGAACACTGAAGCTTTCTTT. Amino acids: CAIRTGNTEAFF.

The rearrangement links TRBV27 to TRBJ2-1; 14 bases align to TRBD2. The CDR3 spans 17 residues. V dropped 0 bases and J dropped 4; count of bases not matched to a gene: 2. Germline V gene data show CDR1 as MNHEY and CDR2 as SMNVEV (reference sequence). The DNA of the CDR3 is TGTGCCAGCAGTTTATCCGGGACTAGCGGGAGTTACAATGAGCAGTTCTTC. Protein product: CASSLSGTSGSYNEQFF.

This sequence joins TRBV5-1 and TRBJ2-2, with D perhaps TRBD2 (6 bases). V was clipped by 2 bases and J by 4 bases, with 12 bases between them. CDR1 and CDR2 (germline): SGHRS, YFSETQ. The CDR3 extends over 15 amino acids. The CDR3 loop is CASSFGGGTTGELFF. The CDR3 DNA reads TGCGCCAGCAGCTTTGGCGGCGGGACCACCGGGGAGCTGTTTTTT.

The CDR3 protein is CASSLAGLVWEQYF. DNA for the CDR3: TGTGCCAGCAGTTTAGCAGGGTTGGTATGGGAGCAGTACTTC. This sequence joins TRBV28 and TRBJ2-7, with D possibly matching TRBD1 (5 bases). Between the trimmed V and J ends, which lost 2 bases and 7 bases, there was a span of 15 bases. Germline V gene sequence: CDR1 MDHEN, CDR2 SYDVKM. This CDR3 is 14 amino acids long.

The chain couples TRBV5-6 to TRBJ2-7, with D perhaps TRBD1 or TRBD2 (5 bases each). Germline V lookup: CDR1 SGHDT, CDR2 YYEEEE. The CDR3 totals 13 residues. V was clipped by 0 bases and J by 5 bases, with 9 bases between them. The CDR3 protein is CASSLAGTHEQYF. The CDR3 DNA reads TGTGCCAGCAGCTTGGCCGGGACCCACGAGCAGTACTTC.

This CDR3 is CASSLGGSLGPNEQFF. Here the CDR3 DNA reads TGTGCCAGCAGCTTAGGAGGCAGTTTGGGCCCCAATGAGCAGTTCTTC. The chain recombines TRBV7-9 with TRBJ2-1; D uncertain. V was trimmed by 1 base and J by 6 bases, leaving 16 bases between them. The CDR3 runs to 16 residues. Germline CDR1 and CDR2: SEHNR and FQNEAQ (reference sequence).

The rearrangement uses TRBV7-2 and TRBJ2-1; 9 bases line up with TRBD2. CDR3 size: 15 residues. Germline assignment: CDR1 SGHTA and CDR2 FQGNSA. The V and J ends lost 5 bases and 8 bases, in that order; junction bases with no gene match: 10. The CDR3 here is CASSLSAGGRDEQFF. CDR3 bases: TGTGCCAGCAGCCTCTCAGCGGGGGGTCGGGATGAGCAGTTCTTC.

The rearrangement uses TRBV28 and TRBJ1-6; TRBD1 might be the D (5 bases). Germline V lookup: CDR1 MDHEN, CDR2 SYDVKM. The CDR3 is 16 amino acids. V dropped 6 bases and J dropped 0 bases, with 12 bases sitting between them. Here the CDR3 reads CASSPQGSSYNSPLHF. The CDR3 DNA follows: TGTGCCAGCAGCCCGCAGGGAAGCTCCTATAATTCACCCCTCCACTTT.

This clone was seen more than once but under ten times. The CDR3 here is CASSPSIGPGTGPEEQYF. CDR3 nucleotides: TGTGCCAGCAGCCCCAGTATAGGTCCGGGGACAGGGCCGGAGGAGCAGTACTTC. The chain couples TRBV13 to TRBJ2-7, with 9 bases aligning to TRBD1. J was trimmed by 7 bases and V by 5 bases; bases with no gene match: 21. The CDR3 covers 18 residues. CDR1 PRHDT and CDR2 FYEKMQ come from the germline V gene (reference sequence).

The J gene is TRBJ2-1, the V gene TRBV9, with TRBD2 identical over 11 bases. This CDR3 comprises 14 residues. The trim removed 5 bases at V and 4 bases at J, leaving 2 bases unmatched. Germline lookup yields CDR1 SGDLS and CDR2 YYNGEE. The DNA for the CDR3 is TGTGCCAGCAGGGGACTAGCGGAGTACAATGAGCAGTTCTTC. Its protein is CASRGLAEYNEQFF.

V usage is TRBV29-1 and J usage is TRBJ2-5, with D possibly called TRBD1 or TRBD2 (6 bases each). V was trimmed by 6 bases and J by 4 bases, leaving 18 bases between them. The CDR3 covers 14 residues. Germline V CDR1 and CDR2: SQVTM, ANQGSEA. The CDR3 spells CSVRGRGRLETQYF. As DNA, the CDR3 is TGCAGCGTACGGGGGCGGGGACGATTAGAGACCCAGTACTTC.

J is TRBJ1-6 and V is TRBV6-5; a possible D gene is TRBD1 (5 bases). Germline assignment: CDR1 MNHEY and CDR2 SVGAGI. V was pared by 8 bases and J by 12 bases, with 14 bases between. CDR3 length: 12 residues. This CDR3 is CASGTGPKPLHF. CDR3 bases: TGTGCCAGCGGTACAGGTCCAAAACCCCTCCACTTT.

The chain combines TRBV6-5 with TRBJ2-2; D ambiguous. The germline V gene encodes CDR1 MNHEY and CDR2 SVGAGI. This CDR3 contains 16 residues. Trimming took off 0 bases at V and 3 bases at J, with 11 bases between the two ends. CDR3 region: CASSYSLWQDTGELFF. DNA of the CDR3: TGTGCCAGCAGTTACTCCCTCTGGCAGGACACCGGGGAGCTGTTTTTT.

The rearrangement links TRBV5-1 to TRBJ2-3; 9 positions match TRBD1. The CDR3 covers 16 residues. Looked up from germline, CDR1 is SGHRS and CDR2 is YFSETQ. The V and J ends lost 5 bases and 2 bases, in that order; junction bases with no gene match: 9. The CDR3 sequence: CASRNGGTGTTDTQYF. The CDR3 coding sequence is TGCGCCAGCAGGAATGGGGGGACAGGGACCACAGATACGCAGTATTTT.

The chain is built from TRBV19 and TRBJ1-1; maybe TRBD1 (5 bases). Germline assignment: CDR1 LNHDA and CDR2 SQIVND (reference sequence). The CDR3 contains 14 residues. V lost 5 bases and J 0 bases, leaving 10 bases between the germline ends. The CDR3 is CASSVGGVNTEAFF. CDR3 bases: TGTGCCAGTAGTGTTGGGGGGGTGAACACTGAAGCTTTCTTT.

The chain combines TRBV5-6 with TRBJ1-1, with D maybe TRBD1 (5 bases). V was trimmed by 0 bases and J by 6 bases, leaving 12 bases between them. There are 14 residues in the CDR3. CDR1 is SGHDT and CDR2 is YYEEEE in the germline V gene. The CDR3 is CASSLDLGGAEAFF. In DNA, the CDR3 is TGTGCCAGCAGCTTGGATTTGGGGGGAGCTGAAGCTTTCTTT.

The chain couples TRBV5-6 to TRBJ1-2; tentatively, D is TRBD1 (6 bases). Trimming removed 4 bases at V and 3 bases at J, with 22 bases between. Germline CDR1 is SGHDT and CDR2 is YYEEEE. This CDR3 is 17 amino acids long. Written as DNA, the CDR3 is TGTGCCAGCAGCCCCCGGGGATGGGGGGCGTCTGACTATGGCTACACCTTC. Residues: CASSPRGWGASDYGYTF.

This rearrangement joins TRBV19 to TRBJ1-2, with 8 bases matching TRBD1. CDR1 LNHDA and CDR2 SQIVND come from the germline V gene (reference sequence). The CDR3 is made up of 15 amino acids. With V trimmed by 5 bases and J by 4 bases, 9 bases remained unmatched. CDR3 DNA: TGTGCCAGTAGTCTATCCGGGACAGGTTCCTATGGCTACACCTTC. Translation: CASSLSGTGSYGYTF.

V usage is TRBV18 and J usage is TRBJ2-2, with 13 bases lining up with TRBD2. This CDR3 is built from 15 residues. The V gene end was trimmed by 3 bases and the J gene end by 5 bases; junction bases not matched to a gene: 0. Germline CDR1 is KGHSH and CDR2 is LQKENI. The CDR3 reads CASSPGLAGTGELFF. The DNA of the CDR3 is TGTGCCAGCTCACCGGGACTAGCGGGGACCGGGGAGCTGTTTTTT.

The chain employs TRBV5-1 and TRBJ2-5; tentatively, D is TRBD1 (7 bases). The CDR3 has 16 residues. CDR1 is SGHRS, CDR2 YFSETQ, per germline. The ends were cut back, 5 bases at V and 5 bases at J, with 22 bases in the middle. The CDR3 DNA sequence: TGCGCCAGCAGTTATATGGTCGGAGGGGGCCAGGAGACCCAGTACTTC. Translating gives CASSYMVGGGQETQYF.

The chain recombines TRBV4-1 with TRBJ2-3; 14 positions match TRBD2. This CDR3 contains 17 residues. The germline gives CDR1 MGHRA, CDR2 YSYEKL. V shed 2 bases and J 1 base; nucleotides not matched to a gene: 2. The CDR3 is CASSQPGLAGGTDTQYF. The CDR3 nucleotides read TGCGCCAGCAGCCAACCGGGACTAGCGGGGGGCACAGATACGCAGTATTTT.

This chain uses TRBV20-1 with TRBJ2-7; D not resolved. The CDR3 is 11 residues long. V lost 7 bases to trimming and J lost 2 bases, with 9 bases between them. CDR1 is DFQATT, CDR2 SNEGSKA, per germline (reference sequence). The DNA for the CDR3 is TGCAGTGTGCCAGGCCCCTACGAGCAGTACTTC. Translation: CSVPGPYEQYF.

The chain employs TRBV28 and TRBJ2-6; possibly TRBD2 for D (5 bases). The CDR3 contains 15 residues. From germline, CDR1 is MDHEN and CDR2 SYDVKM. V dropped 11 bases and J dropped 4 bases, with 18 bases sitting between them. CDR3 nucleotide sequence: TGTGCCTCCCGGGATTCTACATGGGGGGCCAACGTCCTGACTTTC. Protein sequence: CASRDSTWGANVLTF.

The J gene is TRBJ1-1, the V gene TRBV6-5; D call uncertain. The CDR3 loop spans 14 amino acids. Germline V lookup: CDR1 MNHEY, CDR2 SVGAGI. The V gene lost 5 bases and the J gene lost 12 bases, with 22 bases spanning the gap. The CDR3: CASSAFPGILGTFF. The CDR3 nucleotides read TGTGCCAGCAGTGCCTTCCCGGGTATATTAGGGACTTTCTTT.